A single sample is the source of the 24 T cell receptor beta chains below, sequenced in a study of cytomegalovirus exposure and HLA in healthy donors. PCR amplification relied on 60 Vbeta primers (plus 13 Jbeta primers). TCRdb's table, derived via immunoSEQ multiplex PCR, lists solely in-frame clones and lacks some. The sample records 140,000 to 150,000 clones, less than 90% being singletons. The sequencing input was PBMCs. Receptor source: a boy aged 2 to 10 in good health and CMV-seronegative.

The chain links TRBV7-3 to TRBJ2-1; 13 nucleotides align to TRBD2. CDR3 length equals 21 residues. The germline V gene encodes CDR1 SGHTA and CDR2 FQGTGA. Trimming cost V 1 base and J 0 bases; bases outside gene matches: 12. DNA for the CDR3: TGTGCCAGCAGCTTAATCGGGGGACTAGCGGGAAGGGGTTTCTCCTACAATGAGCAGTTCTTC. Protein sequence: CASSLIGGLAGRGFSYNEQFF.

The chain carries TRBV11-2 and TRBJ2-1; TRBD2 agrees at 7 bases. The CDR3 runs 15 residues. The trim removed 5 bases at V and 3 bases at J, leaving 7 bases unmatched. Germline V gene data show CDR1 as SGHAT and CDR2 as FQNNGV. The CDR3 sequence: CASSPGLAVYNEQFF. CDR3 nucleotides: TGTGCCAGCAGCCCGGGGCTAGCGGTCTACAATGAGCAGTTCTTC.

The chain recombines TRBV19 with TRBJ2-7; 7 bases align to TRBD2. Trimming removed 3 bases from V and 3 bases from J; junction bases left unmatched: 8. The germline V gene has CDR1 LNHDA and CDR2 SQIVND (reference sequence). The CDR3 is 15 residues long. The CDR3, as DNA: TGTGCCAGTAGTATGAGCTCTAGCGGAGACTACGAGCAGTACTTC. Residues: CASSMSSSGDYEQYF.

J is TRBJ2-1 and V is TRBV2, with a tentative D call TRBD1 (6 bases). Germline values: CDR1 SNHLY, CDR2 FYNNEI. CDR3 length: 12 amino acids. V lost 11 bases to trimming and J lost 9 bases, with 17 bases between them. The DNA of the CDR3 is TGTGCCGGATCAGGGGCGGATAGTGAGCAGTTCTTC. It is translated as CAGSGADSEQFF.

The CDR3: CASSLEVGEGQPQHF. CDR3 nucleotide sequence: TGTGCCAGCAGCTTAGAGGTAGGGGAGGGTCAGCCCCAGCATTTT. The chain employs TRBV7-6 and TRBJ1-5; possibly TRBD1 for D (5 bases). The CDR3 contains 15 residues. In germline, CDR1 is SGHVS, CDR2 FNYEAQ. Trimming took 1 base from V and 6 from J, leaving 13 bases between them.

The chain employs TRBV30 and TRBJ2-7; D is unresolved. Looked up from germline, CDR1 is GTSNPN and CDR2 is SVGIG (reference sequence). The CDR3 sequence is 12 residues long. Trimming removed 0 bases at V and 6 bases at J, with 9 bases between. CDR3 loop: CAWSVSWPEQYF. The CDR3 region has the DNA TGTGCCTGGAGTGTAAGTTGGCCCGAGCAGTACTTC.

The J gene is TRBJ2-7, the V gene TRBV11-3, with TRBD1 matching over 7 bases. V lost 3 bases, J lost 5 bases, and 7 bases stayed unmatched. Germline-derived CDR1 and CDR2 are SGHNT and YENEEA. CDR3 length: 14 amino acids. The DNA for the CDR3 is TGTGCCAGCAGCTTCCGGGACAGACGGGACGAGCAGTACTTC. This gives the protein CASSFRDRRDEQYF.

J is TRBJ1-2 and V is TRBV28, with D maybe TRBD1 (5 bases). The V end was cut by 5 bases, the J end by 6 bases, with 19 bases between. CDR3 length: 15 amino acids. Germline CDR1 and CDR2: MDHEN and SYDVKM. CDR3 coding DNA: TGTGCCAGCAGTCCACGATGGGGCAGGCTTGATGGCTACACCTTC. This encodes CASSPRWGRLDGYTF.

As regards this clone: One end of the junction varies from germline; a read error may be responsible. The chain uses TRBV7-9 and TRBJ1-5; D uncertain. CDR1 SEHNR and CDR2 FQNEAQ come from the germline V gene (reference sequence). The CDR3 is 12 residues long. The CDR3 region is CSSSLSGQPQHF. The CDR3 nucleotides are TGTTCCAGCAGCTTATCGGGTCAGCCCCAGCATTTT. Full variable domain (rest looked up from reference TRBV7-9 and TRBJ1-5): DTGVSQNPRHKITKRGQNVTFRCDPISEHNRLYWYRQTLGQGPEFLTYFQNEAQLEKSRLLSDRFSAERPKGSFSTLEIQRTEQGDSAMYLCSSSLSGQPQHFGDGTRLSIL.

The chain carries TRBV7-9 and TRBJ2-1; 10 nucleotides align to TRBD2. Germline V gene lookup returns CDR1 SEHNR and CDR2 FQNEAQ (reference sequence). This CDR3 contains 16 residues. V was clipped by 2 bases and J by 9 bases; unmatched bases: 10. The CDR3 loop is CASSLSASGRAGEQFF. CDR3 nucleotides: TGTGCCAGCAGCTTATCCGCTAGCGGGAGAGCGGGTGAGCAGTTCTTC.

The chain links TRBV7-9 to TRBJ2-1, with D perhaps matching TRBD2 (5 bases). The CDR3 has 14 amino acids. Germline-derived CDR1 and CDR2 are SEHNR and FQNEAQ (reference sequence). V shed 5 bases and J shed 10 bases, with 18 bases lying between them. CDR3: CASSLGIRPGEQFF. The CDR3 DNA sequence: TGTGCCAGCAGCCTAGGGATACGACCGGGGGAGCAGTTCTTC.

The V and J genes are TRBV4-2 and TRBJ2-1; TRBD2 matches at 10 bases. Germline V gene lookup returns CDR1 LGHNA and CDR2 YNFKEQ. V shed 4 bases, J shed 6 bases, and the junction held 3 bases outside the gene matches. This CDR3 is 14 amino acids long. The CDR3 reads CASSPPSGSNEQFF. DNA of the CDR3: TGTGCCAGCAGCCCCCCTAGCGGGAGCAATGAGCAGTTCTTC.

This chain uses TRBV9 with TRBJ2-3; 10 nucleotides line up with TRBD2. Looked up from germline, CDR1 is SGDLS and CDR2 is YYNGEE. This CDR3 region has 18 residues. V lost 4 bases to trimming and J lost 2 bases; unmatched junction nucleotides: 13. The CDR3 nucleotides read TGTGCCAGCAGCCCAGGACTAGCGGAGACTGCCATCACAGATACGCAGTATTTT. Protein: CASSPGLAETAITDTQYF.

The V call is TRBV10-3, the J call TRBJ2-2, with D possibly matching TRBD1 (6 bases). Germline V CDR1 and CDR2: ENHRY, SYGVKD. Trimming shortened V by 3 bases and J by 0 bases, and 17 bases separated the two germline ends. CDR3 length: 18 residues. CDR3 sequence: CAISETAVGASNTGELFF. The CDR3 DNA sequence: TGTGCCATCAGTGAAACGGCGGTGGGGGCATCGAACACCGGGGAGCTGTTTTTT.

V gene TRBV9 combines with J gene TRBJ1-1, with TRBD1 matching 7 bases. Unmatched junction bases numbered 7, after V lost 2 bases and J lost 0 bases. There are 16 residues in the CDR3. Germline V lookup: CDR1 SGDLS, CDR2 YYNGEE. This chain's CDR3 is CASSVSTGSMNTEAFF. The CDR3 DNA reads TGTGCCAGCAGCGTTTCGACAGGGAGCATGAACACTGAAGCTTTCTTT.

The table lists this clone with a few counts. The chain's CDR3 is CASSSDRNQPQHF. DNA of the CDR3: TGTGCCAGCAGCTCCGACAGAAATCAGCCCCAGCATTTT. This sequence joins TRBV6-5 and TRBJ1-5, with D tentatively TRBD1 (5 bases). The CDR3 is 13 amino acids. V lost 6 bases and J 4 bases, leaving 10 bases between the germline ends. Germline V CDR1 and CDR2: MNHEY, SVGAGI.

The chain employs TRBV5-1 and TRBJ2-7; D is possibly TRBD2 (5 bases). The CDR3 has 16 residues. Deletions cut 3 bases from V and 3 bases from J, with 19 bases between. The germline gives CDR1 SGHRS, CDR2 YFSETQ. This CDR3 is CASSSPGVAGHYEQYF. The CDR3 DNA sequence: TGCGCCAGCAGCTCCCCCGGGGTAGCCGGGCACTACGAGCAGTACTTC.

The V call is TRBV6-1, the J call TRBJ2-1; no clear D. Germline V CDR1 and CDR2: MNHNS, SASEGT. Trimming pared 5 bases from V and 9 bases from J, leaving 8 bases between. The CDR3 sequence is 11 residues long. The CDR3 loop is CASSLSSEQFF. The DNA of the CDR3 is TGTGCCAGCAGTTTATCGAGTGAGCAGTTCTTC.

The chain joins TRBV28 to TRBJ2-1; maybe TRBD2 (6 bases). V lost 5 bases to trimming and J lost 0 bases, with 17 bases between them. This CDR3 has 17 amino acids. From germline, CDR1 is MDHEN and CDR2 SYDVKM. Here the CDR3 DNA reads TGTGCCAGCAGTCTACCGCCTTTCGGGGGCTCCTACAATGAGCAGTTCTTC. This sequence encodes CASSLPPFGGSYNEQFF. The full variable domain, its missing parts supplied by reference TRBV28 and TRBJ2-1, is DVKVTQSSRYLVKRTGEKVFLECVQDMDHENMFWYRQDPGLGLRLIYFSYDVKMKEKGDIPEGYSVSREKKERFSLILESASTNQTSMYLCASSLPPFGGSYNEQFFGPGTRLTVL.

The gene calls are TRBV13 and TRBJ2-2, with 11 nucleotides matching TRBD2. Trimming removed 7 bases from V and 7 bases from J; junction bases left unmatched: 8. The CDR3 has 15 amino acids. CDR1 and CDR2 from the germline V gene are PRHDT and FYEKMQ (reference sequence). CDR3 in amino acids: CASKTMGLADGELFF. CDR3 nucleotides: TGTGCCAGCAAAACAATGGGACTAGCGGACGGGGAGCTGTTTTTT.

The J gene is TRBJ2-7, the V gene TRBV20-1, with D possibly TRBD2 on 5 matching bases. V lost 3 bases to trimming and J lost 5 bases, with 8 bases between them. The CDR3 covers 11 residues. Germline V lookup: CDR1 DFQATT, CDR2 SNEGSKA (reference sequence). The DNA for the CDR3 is TGCAGTGCTAGTTTGAGGGACGAGCAGTACTTC. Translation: CSASLRDEQYF.

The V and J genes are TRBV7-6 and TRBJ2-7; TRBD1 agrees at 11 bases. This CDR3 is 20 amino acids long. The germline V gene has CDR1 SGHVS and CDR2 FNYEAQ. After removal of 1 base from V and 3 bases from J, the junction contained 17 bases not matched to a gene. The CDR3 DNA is TGTGCCAGCAGCTTAGTTTCGGGACAGGGGGTCCTAGCGGGAAACTACGAGCAGTACTTC. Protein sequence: CASSLVSGQGVLAGNYEQYF.

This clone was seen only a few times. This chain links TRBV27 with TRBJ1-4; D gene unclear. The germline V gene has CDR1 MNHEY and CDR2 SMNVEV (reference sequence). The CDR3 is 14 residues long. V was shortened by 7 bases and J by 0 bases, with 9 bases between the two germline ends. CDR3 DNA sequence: TGTGCCAGCACGCCGGTTGCAACTAATGAAAAACTGTTTTTT. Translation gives CASTPVATNEKLFF.

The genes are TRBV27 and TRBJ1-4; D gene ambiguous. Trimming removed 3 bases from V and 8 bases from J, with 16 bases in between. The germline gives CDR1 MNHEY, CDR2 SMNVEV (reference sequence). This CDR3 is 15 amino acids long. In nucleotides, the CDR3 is TGTGCCAGCAGTTTGGTCAGTTCTGTACCGGAAAAACTGTTTTTT. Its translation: CASSLVSSVPEKLFF.